This T cell receptor (beta chain) was captured in a study of blood T cells in healthy people across ages. Study-wide background: About one barcoded beta molecule per two T cells was the capture yield of template switching.

As regards this clonotype: At one boundary the junction diverges from the germline segment, which might be a read error.

Germline CDR1 and CDR2: SGHRS and YFSETQ. The CDR3 extends over 20 amino acids. Primers used in a second PCR of about 7 to 12 cycles were a sample-barcoded 5' primer and a J-beta primer mix. Every individual sample yielded 2.5 million or more paired-end reads (each containing CDR3). TCRdb re-called the 5' RACE reads with MiXCR, one entry per CDR3 protein. The sample lists under 2 million distinct CDR3 sequences; about 35% were seen once. This TCR was sampled from a woman younger than 45 in good health. The J gene is TRBJ2-6, the V gene TRBV5-1; 12 bases are a match to TRBD1. Sequenced sample: blood. The CDR3 DNA reads as TGCGCCGGCAGCTTATTCCCGGGACAGGGGGCGCTAGCTGGGGCCAACGTCCTGACTTTC. Translated: CAGSLFPGQGALAGANVLTF.